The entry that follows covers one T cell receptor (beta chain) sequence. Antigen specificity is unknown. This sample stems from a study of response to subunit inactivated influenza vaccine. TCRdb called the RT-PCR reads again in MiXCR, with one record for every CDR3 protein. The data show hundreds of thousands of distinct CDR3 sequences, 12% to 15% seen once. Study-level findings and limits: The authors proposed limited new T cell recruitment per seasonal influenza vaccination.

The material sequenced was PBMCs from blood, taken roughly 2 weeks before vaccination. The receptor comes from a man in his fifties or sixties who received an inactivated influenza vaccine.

This CDR3 is CASRVAPNTEAFF. CDR3 DNA sequence: TGTGCCAGCAGAGTAGCACCGAACACTGAAGCTTTCTTT. This chain connects TRBV12-3 or TRBV12-4 to TRBJ1-1; the D is unclear. Trimming stripped 6 bases from V and 1 base from J, with 9 bases between. This CDR3 has 13 amino acids.